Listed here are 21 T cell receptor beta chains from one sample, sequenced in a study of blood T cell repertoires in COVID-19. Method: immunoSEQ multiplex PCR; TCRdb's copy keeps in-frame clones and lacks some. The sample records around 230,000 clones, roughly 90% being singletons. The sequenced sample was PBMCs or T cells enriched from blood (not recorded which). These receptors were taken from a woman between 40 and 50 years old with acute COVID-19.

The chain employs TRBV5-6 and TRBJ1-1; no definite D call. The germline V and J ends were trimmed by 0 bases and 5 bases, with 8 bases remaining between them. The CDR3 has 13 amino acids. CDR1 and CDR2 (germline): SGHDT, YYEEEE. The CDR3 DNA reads TGTGCCAGCAGCTTGGTCGGGAGTACTGAAGCTTTCTTT. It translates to CASSLVGSTEAFF. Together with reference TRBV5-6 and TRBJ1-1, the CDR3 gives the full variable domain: DAGVTQSPTHLIKTRGQQVTLRCSPKSGHDTVSWYQQALGQGPQFIFQYYEEEERQRGNFPDRFSGHQFPNYSSELNVNALLLGDSALYLCASSLVGSTEAFFGQGTRLTVV.

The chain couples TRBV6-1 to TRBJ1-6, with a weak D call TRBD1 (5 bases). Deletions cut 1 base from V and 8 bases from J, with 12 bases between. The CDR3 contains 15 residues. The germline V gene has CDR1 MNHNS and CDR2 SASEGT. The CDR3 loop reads CASSEVGRAYSPLHF. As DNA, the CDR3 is TGTGCCAGCAGTGAAGTCGGCAGGGCCTATTCACCCCTCCACTTT.

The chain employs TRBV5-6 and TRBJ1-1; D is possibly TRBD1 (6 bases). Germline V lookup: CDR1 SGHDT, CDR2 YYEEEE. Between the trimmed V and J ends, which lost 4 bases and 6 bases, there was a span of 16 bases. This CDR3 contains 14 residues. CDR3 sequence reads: CASSPGGRVPEAFF. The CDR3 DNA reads TGTGCCAGCAGCCCGGGGGGCAGGGTGCCTGAAGCTTTCTTT.

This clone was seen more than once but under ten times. The CDR3 sequence: CASSPETAGDTQYF. Written as DNA, the CDR3 is TGTGCCAGCAGCCCAGAGACAGCCGGGGATACGCAGTATTTT. V usage is TRBV7-6 and J usage is TRBJ2-3; maybe TRBD1 (5 bases). Trimming took 5 bases from V and 6 from J, leaving 15 bases between them. Germline values: CDR1 SGHVS, CDR2 FNYEAQ. CDR3 length: 14 residues.

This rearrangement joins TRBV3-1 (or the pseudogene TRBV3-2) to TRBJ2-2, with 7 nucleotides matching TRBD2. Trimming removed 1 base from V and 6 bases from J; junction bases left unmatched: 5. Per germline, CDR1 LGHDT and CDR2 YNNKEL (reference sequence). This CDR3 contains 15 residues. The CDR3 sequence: CASSQGGGRAGELFF. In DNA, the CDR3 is TGTGCCAGCAGCCAAGGCGGGGGACGGGCCGGGGAGCTGTTTTTT.

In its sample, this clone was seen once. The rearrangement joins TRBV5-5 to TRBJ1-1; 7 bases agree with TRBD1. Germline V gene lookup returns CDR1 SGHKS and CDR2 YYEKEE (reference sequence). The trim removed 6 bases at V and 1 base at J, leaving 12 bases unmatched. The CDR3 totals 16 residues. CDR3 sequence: CASNPYRGPRNTEAFF. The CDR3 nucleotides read TGTGCCAGCAACCCGTACAGGGGCCCCCGGAACACTGAAGCTTTCTTT.

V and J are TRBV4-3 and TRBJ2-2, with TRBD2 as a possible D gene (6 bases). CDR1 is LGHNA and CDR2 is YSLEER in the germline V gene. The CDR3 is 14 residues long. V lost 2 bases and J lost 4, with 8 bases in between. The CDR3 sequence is CASSQMTSTGELFF. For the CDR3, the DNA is TGCGCCAGCAGCCAAATGACTAGCACCGGGGAGCTGTTTTTT.

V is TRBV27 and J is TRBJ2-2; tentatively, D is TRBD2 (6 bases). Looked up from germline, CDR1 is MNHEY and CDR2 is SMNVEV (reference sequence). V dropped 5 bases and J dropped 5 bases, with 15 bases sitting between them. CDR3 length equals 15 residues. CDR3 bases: TGTGCCAGCAGTCATTCGGCAGGGAGGACCGGGGAGCTGTTTTTT. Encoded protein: CASSHSAGRTGELFF.

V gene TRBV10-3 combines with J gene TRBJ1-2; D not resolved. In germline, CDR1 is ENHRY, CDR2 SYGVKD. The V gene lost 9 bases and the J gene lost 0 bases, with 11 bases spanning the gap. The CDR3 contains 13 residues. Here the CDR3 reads CAIEPDSNYGYTF. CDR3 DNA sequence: TGTGCCATAGAACCGGACTCTAACTATGGCTACACCTTC.

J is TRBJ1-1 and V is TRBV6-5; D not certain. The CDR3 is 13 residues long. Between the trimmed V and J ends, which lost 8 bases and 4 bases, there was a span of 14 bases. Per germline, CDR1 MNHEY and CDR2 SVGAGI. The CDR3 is CASGLQSTTEAFF. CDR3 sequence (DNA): TGTGCCAGCGGACTCCAGTCGACCACTGAAGCTTTCTTT.

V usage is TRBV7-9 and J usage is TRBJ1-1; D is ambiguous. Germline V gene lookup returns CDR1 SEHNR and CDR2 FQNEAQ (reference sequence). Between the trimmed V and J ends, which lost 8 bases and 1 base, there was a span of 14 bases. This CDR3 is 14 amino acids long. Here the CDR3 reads CASRSSEWNTEAFF. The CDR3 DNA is TGTGCCAGCCGCTCCTCAGAATGGAACACTGAAGCTTTCTTT.

CDR3 protein: CASSSSGQIYNEQFF. The CDR3 coding sequence is TGTGCCAGCAGCTCTTCGGGACAGATTTACAATGAGCAGTTCTTC. The J gene is TRBJ2-1, the V gene TRBV9, with 7 nucleotides matching TRBD1. Germline CDR1 reads SGDLS; CDR2 reads YYNGEE. Trimming cost V 4 bases and J 4 bases; bases outside gene matches: 8. There are 15 residues in the CDR3.

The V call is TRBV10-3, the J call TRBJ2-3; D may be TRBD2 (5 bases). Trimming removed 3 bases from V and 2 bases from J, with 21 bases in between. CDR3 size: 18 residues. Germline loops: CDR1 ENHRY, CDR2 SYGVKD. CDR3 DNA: TGTGCCATCAGTGACCCCGGAGGAGACCCCAGAGACACAGATACGCAGTATTTT. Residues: CAISDPGGDPRDTDTQYF.

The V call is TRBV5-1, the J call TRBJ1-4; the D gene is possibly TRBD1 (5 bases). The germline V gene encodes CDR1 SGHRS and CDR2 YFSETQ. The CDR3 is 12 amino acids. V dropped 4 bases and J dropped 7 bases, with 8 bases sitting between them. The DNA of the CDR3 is TGCGCCAGCAGCCACGGGGGTGAAAAACTGTTTTTT. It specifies CASSHGGEKLFF. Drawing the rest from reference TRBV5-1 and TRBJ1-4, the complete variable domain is KAGVTQTPRYLIKTRGQQVTLSCSPISGHRSVSWYQQTPGQGLQFLFEYFSETQRNKGNFPGRFSGRQFSNSRSEMNVSTLELGDSALYLCASSHGGEKLFFGSGTQLSVL.

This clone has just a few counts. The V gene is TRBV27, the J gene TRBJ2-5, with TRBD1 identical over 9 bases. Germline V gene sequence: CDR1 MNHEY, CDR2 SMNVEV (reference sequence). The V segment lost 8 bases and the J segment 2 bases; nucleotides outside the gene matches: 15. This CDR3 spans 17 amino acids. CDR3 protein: CASARTTGGSGQETQYF. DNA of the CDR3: TGTGCCAGCGCCAGGACGACAGGGGGTTCCGGGCAAGAGACCCAGTACTTC.

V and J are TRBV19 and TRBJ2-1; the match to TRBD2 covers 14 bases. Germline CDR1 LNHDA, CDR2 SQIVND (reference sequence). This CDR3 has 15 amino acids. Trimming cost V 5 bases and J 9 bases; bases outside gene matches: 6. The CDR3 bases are TGTGCCAGTAGTGCCCGGACTAGCGGGGGGAGTGAGCAGTTCTTC. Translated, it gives CASSARTSGGSEQFF.

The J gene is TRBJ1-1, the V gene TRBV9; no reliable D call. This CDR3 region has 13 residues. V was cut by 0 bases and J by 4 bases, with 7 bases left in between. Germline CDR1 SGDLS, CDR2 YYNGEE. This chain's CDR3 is CASSVVVGTEAFF. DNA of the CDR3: TGTGCCAGCAGCGTAGTTGTCGGCACTGAAGCTTTCTTT.

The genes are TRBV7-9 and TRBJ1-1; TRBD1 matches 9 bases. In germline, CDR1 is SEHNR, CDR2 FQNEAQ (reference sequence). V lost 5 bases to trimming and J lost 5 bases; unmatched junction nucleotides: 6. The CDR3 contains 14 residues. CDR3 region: CASSVQGARTEAFF. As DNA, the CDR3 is TGTGCCAGCAGCGTACAGGGGGCGAGGACTGAAGCTTTCTTT.

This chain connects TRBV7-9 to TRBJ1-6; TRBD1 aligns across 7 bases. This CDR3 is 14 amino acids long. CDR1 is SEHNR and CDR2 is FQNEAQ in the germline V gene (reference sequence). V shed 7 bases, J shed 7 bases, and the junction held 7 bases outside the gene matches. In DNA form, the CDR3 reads TGTGCCAGCATAGGGGACAGATTGAATTCACCCCTCCACTTT. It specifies CASIGDRLNSPLHF.

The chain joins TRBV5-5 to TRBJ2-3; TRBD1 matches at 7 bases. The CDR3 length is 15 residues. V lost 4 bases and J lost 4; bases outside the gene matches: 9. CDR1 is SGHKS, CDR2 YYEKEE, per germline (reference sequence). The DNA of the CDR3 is TGTGCCAGCAGCGACAGGGTTTTGGTGGCAGATACGCAGTATTTT. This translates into CASSDRVLVADTQYF.

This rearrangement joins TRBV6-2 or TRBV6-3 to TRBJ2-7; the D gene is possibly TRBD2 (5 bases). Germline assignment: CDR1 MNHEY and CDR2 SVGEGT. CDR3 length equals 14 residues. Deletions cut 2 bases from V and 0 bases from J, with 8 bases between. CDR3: CASSYKLASYEQYV. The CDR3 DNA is TGTGCCAGCAGTTACAAGCTAGCCTCCTACGAGCAGTACGTC.